This is a list of T cell receptor beta chains from one sample in a study of long-term antiretroviral therapy in people with HIV. The assay was immunoSEQ multiplex PCR, and TCRdb's table has in-frame clones only and misses some. This table has tens of thousands of clones, about 86% appearing once. This material consisted of unsorted PBMCs, taken 0.1 years before starting antiretroviral therapy. The origin of the receptors is a man between 35 and 55 years old with HIV. Both conserved end residues are part of each CDR3. The order of the fields is J gene, D gene, CDR3 length, clone size, V gene, CDR3 protein, CDR3 DNA. A D gene is named only where the DNA matches it firmly. Size tells how often a clone was seen (once, few, many) or the class of an expanded clone, and some rows leave it out.

j_gene: TRBJ2-2
d_gene: TRBD2
len: 15
abundance: NA
v_gene: TRBV18
CDR3aa: CASSPRTSLPGELFF
CDR3nt: TGTGCCAGCTCACCACGGACTAGCCTCCCCGGGGAGCTGTTTTTT

j_gene: TRBJ1-5
d_gene: NA
len: 17
abundance: NA
v_gene: TRBV30
CDR3aa: CAWSPARTPLSNQPQHF
CDR3nt: TGTGCCTGGAGTCCGGCCCGGACACCTCTTAGCAATCAGCCCCAGCATTTT

j_gene: TRBJ2-1
d_gene: TRBD2
len: 15
abundance: NA
v_gene: TRBV11-2
CDR3aa: CASSFTSGTYNEQFF
CDR3nt: TGTGCCAGCAGCTTTACTAGCGGTACCTACAATGAGCAGTTCTTC

j_gene: TRBJ2-5
d_gene: NA
len: 15
abundance: few
v_gene: TRBV5-4
CDR3aa: CASSFVGLGEETQYF
CDR3nt: TGTGCCAGCAGCTTCGTCGGGCTAGGGGAAGAGACCCAGTACTTC

j_gene: TRBJ2-7
d_gene: NA
len: 14
abundance: NA
v_gene: TRBV15
CDR3aa: CATSNSGDSYEQYF
CDR3nt: TGTGCCACCAGCAATAGCGGCGACTCCTACGAGCAGTACTTC

j_gene: TRBJ2-1
d_gene: TRBD1
len: 16
abundance: NA
v_gene: TRBV15
CDR3aa: CATSRGTGSTYNEQFF
CDR3nt: TGTGCCACCAGCAGAGGGACAGGGAGCACCTACAATGAGCAGTTCTTC

j_gene: TRBJ2-3
d_gene: NA
len: 16
abundance: NA
v_gene: TRBV10-3
CDR3aa: CAISDTVRGAGDTQYF
CDR3nt: TGTGCCATCAGTGACACCGTGAGGGGGGCGGGAGATACGCAGTATTTT

j_gene: TRBJ1-2
d_gene: TRBD1
len: 13
abundance: few
v_gene: TRBV7-9
CDR3aa: CASSRQGTFGYTF
CDR3nt: TGTGCCAGCAGCCGACAGGGGACGTTTGGCTACACCTTC

j_gene: TRBJ2-6
d_gene: NA
len: 15
abundance: NA
v_gene: TRBV4-3
CDR3aa: CASSPHGRGANVLTF
CDR3nt: TGCGCCAGCAGCCCCCACGGGCGCGGGGCCAACGTCCTGACTTTC

j_gene: TRBJ2-5
d_gene: TRBD1
len: 13
abundance: NA
v_gene: TRBV7-9
CDR3aa: CASSRQGQETQYF
CDR3nt: TGTGCCAGCAGCAGACAGGGCCAAGAGACCCAGTACTTC

j_gene: TRBJ2-6
d_gene: TRBD1
len: 12
abundance: NA
v_gene: TRBV7-9
CDR3aa: CASSSSGGVLTF
CDR3nt: TGTGCCAGCAGCTCTTCAGGGGGAGTCCTGACTTTC

j_gene: TRBJ2-7
d_gene: NA
len: 15
abundance: NA
v_gene: TRBV9
CDR3aa: CASSVAMGAGYEQYF
CDR3nt: TGTGCCAGCAGCGTAGCTATGGGAGCTGGTTACGAGCAGTACTTC

j_gene: TRBJ2-7
d_gene: NA
len: 13
abundance: NA
v_gene: TRBV6-6
CDR3aa: CASSYKGDHEQYF
CDR3nt: TGTGCCAGCAGTTATAAGGGGGACCACGAGCAGTACTTC

j_gene: TRBJ2-2
d_gene: NA
len: 14
abundance: NA
v_gene: TRBV7-2
CDR3aa: CASLAGLNTGELFF
CDR3nt: TGTGCCAGCCTGGCGGGACTTAACACCGGGGAGCTGTTTTTT

j_gene: TRBJ2-1
d_gene: NA
len: 14
abundance: NA
v_gene: TRBV5-1
CDR3aa: CASSLEAIYNEQFF
CDR3nt: TGCGCCAGCAGCTTGGAAGCGATTTACAATGAGCAGTTCTTC

j_gene: TRBJ2-7
d_gene: TRBD2
len: 15
abundance: NA
v_gene: TRBV5-1
CDR3aa: CASSLTSAYSYEQYF
CDR3nt: TGCGCCAGCAGCCTTACTAGCGCGTACTCCTACGAGCAGTACTTC

j_gene: TRBJ2-2
d_gene: NA
len: 17
abundance: NA
v_gene: TRBV28
CDR3aa: CATRVGGQWTNTGELFF
CDR3nt: TGTGCCACCCGCGTTGGGGGCCAGTGGACAAACACCGGGGAGCTGTTTTTT